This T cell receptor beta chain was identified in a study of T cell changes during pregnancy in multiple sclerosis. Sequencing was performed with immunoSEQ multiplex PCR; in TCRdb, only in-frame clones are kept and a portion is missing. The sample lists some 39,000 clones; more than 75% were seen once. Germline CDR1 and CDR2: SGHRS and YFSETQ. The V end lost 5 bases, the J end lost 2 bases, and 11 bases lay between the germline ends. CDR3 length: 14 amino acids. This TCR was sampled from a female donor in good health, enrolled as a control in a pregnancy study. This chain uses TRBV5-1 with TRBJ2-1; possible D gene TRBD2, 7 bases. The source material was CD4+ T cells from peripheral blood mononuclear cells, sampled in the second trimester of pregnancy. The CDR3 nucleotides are TGCGCCAGCAGGGCGGGGGCGACCTACAATGAGCAGTTCTTC. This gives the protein CASRAGATYNEQFF. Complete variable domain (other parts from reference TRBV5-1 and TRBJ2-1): KAGVTQTPRYLIKTRGQQVTLSCSPISGHRSVSWYQQTPGQGLQFLFEYFSETQRNKGNFPGRFSGRQFSNSRSEMNVSTLELGDSALYLCASRAGATYNEQFFGPGTRLTVL.